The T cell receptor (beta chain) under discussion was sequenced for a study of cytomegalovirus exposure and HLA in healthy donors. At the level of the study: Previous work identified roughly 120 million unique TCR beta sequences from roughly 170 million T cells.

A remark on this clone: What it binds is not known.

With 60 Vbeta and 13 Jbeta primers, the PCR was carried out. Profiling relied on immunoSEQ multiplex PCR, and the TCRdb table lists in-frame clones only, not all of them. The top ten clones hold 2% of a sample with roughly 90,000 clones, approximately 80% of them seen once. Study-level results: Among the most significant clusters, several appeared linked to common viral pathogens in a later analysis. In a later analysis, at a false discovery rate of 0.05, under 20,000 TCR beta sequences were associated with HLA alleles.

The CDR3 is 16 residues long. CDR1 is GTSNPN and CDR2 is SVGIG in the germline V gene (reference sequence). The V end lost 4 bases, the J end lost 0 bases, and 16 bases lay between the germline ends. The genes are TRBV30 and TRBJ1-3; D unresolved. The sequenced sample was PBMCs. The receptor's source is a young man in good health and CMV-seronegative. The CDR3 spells CAWTRVGKSSGNTIYF. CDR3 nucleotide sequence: TGTGCCTGGACCCGAGTGGGCAAAAGCTCTGGAAACACCATATATTTT.